The 18 T cell receptor beta chains below come from one sample, sequenced in a study of blood T cells in healthy people across ages (dated by TCRdb to between 2015 and 2016). The library came from 5' RACE. Instrument used: Illumina HiSeq 2500. A second PCR of roughly 7 to 11 cycles was performed with a sample-barcoded 5' primer and a J-beta primer mix. TCRdb reran the public reads through fastp at Q25 and MiXCR, keeping productive beta chains. Rows matching on CDR3 protein sequence are summarized as one entry with the most common DNA and genes. Recorded for this sample are 650,000 to 1,000,000 distinct CDR3 sequences; about 42% of them occurred a single time. The ten largest account for 18% of the sample. Specimen: blood. These receptors all come from a man of 80 years or more in good health.

The V gene is TRBV6-6, the J gene TRBJ2-3; TRBD2 might be the D (5 bases). There are 13 residues in the CDR3. Trimming left V 10 bases short and J 3 bases short, with 14 bases between. CDR1 and CDR2 (germline): MNHNY, SVGAGI (reference sequence). The CDR3 protein is CANGAGWTDTQYF. The CDR3 DNA reads TGTGCCAACGGCGCGGGCTGGACAGATACGCAGTATTTT.

The chain combines TRBV2 with TRBJ2-7, with TRBD1 as a possible D gene (5 bases). Germline loops: CDR1 SNHLY, CDR2 FYNNEI. With 3 bases removed from V and 2 bases from J, the gap between germline ends came to 11 bases. The CDR3 contains 14 residues. The CDR3 protein is CASSDLDITYEQYF. The CDR3, as DNA: TGTGCCAGCAGTGATTTGGACATTACCTACGAGCAGTACTTC.

V and J are TRBV6-1 and TRBJ2-1; 8 bases are a match to TRBD2. There are 14 residues in the CDR3. Trimming took 6 bases from V and 7 from J; bases not matched to a gene: 8. Germline V gene data show CDR1 as MNHNS and CDR2 as SASEGT. In DNA, the CDR3 is TGTGCCAGCAGGGGGGTCGGGGGGGATAATGAGCAGTTCTTC. This codes for CASRGVGGDNEQFF.

Of note for this clonotype: A read error may produce the germline difference seen at one junction end. The gene calls are TRBV5-4 and TRBJ1-2; possible D gene TRBD1, 6 bases. There are 14 residues in the CDR3. Per germline, CDR1 SGHNT and CDR2 YYREEE (reference sequence). The CDR3 spells CTSSLQGSDYGYTF. The CDR3 DNA reads as TGTACCAGCAGCTTGCAGGGGTCTGACTATGGCTACACCTTC.

The chain joins TRBV12-3 or TRBV12-4 to TRBJ2-5; D not resolved. The length of the CDR3 is 13 residues. The V gene lost 6 bases and the J gene lost 7 bases, with 15 bases spanning the gap. This chain's CDR3 is CASRTARPWTQYF. The CDR3 DNA sequence: TGTGCCAGCAGAACCGCACGGCCGTGGACCCAGTACTTC.

Here the CDR3 DNA reads TGTGCCAGCAGCTCCTCGAGGGGGAGTAGGTACAATGAGCAGTTCTTC. It encodes CASSSSRGSRYNEQFF. The V call is TRBV7-3, the J call TRBJ2-1, with a weak D call TRBD1 (6 bases). The CDR3 runs to 16 residues. V lost 4 bases to trimming and J lost 4 bases, with 17 bases between them. Looked up from germline, CDR1 is SGHTA and CDR2 is FQGTGA.

This clonotype was seen at least ten times. The rearrangement links TRBV27 to TRBJ1-1; D is unclear. The germline V gene has CDR1 MNHEY and CDR2 SMNVEV (reference sequence). Deletions cut 5 bases from V and 1 base from J, with 11 bases between. This CDR3 is 14 amino acids long. CDR3 nucleotides: TGTGCCAGCAGTCGAAGGACGGGGAACACTGAAGCTTTCTTT. It specifies CASSRRTGNTEAFF.

Note on this clonotype: With a much larger clone just one base away, this may be a read error. The chain employs TRBV5-6 and TRBJ2-3; perhaps TRBD2 as D (6 bases). The CDR3 runs 19 residues. Germline V CDR1 and CDR2: SGHDT, YYEEEE. The V end was cut by 4 bases, the J end by 4 bases, with 28 bases between. CDR3 nucleotide sequence: TGTGCCAGCAGCCAGGGCGGGGATAGACAGTACCAAGAAGCAGATACGCAGTATTTT. Translating gives CASSQGGDRQYQEADTQYF.

J is TRBJ1-6 and V is TRBV9, with a tentative D call TRBD1 (5 bases). The CDR3 has 17 amino acids. Trimming pared 4 bases from V and 3 bases from J, leaving 17 bases between. CDR1 and CDR2 from the germline V gene are SGDLS and YYNGEE. The CDR3 nucleotides read TGTGCCAGCAGCCCCTCGGTTGGGGCCCACTATAATTCACCCCTCCACTTT. Protein sequence: CASSPSVGAHYNSPLHF.

The chain employs TRBV27 and TRBJ2-5; 9 bases line up with TRBD2. There are 15 residues in the CDR3. Germline loops: CDR1 MNHEY, CDR2 SMNVEV (reference sequence). V lost 3 bases and J lost 11; bases outside the gene matches: 13. The CDR3 here is CASSFMREGGNEQYF. The CDR3 DNA reads TGTGCCAGCAGTTTTATGCGGGAGGGAGGGAATGAGCAGTACTTC.

This clonotype was seen more than once but under ten times. The chain joins TRBV20-1 to TRBJ2-1; the match to TRBD2 covers 12 bases. V trimming: 6 bases; J trimming: 3 bases; junction bases outside the gene matches: 3. The CDR3 contains 14 residues. Per germline, CDR1 DFQATT and CDR2 SNEGSKA (reference sequence). This CDR3 reads CSAGLAGFYNEQFF. The CDR3 DNA is TGCAGTGCCGGACTAGCGGGGTTCTACAATGAGCAGTTCTTC.

CDR3: CASSQAAKETQYF. DNA of the CDR3: TGTGCCAGCAGCCAAGCGGCAAAAGAGACCCAGTACTTC. This chain uses TRBV3-1 with TRBJ2-5; no definite D call. There are 13 residues in the CDR3. Germline V lookup: CDR1 LGHDT, CDR2 YNNKEL (reference sequence). Trimming cost V 1 base and J 3 bases, with 6 bases left between them.

V is TRBV12-3 or TRBV12-4 and J is TRBJ1-5, with TRBD1 as a possible D gene (6 bases). Trimming pared 6 bases from V and 0 bases from J, leaving 12 bases between. The CDR3 runs to 15 residues. Here the CDR3 reads CASSWTAYSNQPQHF. Here the CDR3 DNA reads TGTGCCAGCAGCTGGACAGCATATAGCAATCAGCCCCAGCATTTT.

This clonotype showed up just a few times. The junction departs from the called germline gene at one end, perhaps through a read error. The chain uses TRBV6-1 and TRBJ2-7; TRBD2 agrees at 10 bases. The CDR3 consists of 15 residues. In germline, CDR1 is MNHNS, CDR2 SASEGT. DNA for the CDR3: TGTGCTAGCAGTTTTACTAGCGGGGCCTTTTACGAGCAGTACTTC. Translated: CASSFTSGAFYEQYF.

The chain recombines TRBV6-1 with TRBJ2-4, with 12 positions matching TRBD1. This CDR3 has 15 amino acids. The ends lost 7 bases at V and 8 bases at J; junction bases unmatched: 9. Germline lookup yields CDR1 MNHNS and CDR2 SASEGT. CDR3 nucleotides: TGTGCCAGCATCCCGGGACAGGGGGCGGGGGACATTCAGTACTTC. Residues: CASIPGQGAGDIQYF.

Many counts were recorded for this clonotype. The V call is TRBV7-9, the J call TRBJ2-7; possibly TRBD2 for D (5 bases). Trimming took off 0 bases at V and 2 bases at J, with 8 bases between the two ends. The CDR3 spans 14 residues. From germline, CDR1 is SEHNR and CDR2 FQNEAQ (reference sequence). CDR3 bases: TGTGCCAGCAGCTTAGCCGGGATCGCCTACGAGCAGTACTTC. This codes for CASSLAGIAYEQYF.

This chain links TRBV5-1 with TRBJ2-1; tentative D call: TRBD2 (7 bases). The V end lost 3 bases, the J end lost 8 bases, and 12 bases lay between the germline ends. From germline, CDR1 is SGHRS and CDR2 YFSETQ. The CDR3 totals 13 residues. As DNA, the CDR3 is TGCGCCAGCAGCTGGGGGGGCGGCTATGAGCAGTTCTTC. Its translation: CASSWGGGYEQFF.

V is TRBV29-1 and J is TRBJ2-4; a weak D match, TRBD1 (5 bases). The J call is uncertain, as TRBJ2-5 better fits the DNA end. This CDR3 region has 13 residues. Germline assignment: CDR1 SQVTM and CDR2 ANQGSEA. Here the CDR3 DNA reads TGCAGCGTTGAAGCACAGGTCGTCGAGACCCAGTACTTC. Protein sequence: CSVEAQVVETQYF.